This passage covers 23 T cell receptor beta chains from one sample sequenced in a study of chemoradiotherapy in HPV16-positive cancers. The data were produced by immunoSEQ multiplex PCR, yet TCRdb's version contains in-frame clones alone and is incomplete. The repertoire holds approximately 50,000 clones, with roughly nine tenths as singletons. Sequenced here: blood, sampled from a patient who underwent chemoradiotherapy. The receptors come from a human donor with HPV-associated anogenital cancer.

The V call is TRBV29-1, the J call TRBJ1-1, with a weak D call TRBD1 (6 bases). This CDR3 contains 13 residues. The V gene lost 0 bases and the J gene lost 10 bases, with 15 bases spanning the gap. Germline CDR1 and CDR2: SQVTM and ANQGSEA. The CDR3: CSVEDRQGGRAFF. In DNA, the CDR3 is TGCAGCGTTGAAGATCGTCAAGGGGGGAGAGCTTTCTTT.

The chain links TRBV7-8 to TRBJ1-1; no firm D call. The CDR3 is made up of 14 amino acids. The germline V gene encodes CDR1 SGHVS and CDR2 FQNEAQ. The V and J ends lost 7 bases and 3 bases respectively, with 15 bases between them. The CDR3: CASTSARRYTEAFF. As DNA, the CDR3 is TGTGCCAGCACCTCCGCCAGGCGGTACACTGAAGCTTTCTTT.

CDR3 amino acids: CASRPRTSDSYEQYF. The CDR3 DNA reads TGTGCCAGCAGACCTCGGACTAGCGACTCCTACGAGCAGTACTTC. V is TRBV5-4 and J is TRBJ2-7; 9 bases map to TRBD2. Trimming took 5 bases from V and 0 from J; bases not matched to a gene: 6. The CDR3 is 15 residues long. The germline V gene has CDR1 SGHNT and CDR2 YYREEE (reference sequence).

The chain has TRBV6-1 and TRBJ2-3, with D unclear. This CDR3 region has 14 residues. The V gene lost 3 bases and the J gene lost 1 base, with 8 bases spanning the gap. Germline assignment: CDR1 MNHNS and CDR2 SASEGT. CDR3 residues: CASSDYGGTDTQYF. The DNA of the CDR3 is TGTGCCAGCAGTGATTATGGGGGCACAGATACGCAGTATTTT.

The chain uses TRBV5-1 and TRBJ1-5; D is possibly TRBD1 (5 bases). This CDR3 comprises 14 residues. The germline V gene has CDR1 SGHRS and CDR2 YFSETQ. With 0 bases removed from V and 4 bases from J, the gap between germline ends came to 8 bases. The DNA of the CDR3 is TGCGCCAGCAGCTTGGTGGGGGGAAATCAGCCCCAGCATTTT. Protein sequence: CASSLVGGNQPQHF. Full variable domain (outside the CDR3, taken from reference TRBV5-1 and TRBJ1-5): KAGVTQTPRYLIKTRGQQVTLSCSPISGHRSVSWYQQTPGQGLQFLFEYFSETQRNKGNFPGRFSGRQFSNSRSEMNVSTLELGDSALYLCASSLVGGNQPQHFGDGTRLSIL.

The chain employs TRBV7-2 and TRBJ1-1; 7 bases are a match to TRBD1. With 5 bases clipped from V and 4 bases from J, the junction kept 7 bases outside the gene matches. The germline CDR1 and CDR2 sequences are SGHTA and FQGNSA. The CDR3 contains 14 residues. CDR3 sequence (DNA): TGTGCCAGCAGCGTCACAGGGGCGGGCACTGAAGCTTTCTTT. Encoded protein: CASSVTGAGTEAFF.

Points on this clone: Other DNA variants within this sample encode the same CDR3. J is TRBJ2-7 and V is TRBV9, with 9 bases fitting TRBD1. Germline V lookup: CDR1 SGDLS, CDR2 YYNGEE. The CDR3 runs to 15 residues. The V gene end was trimmed by 3 bases and the J gene end by 1 base; junction bases not matched to a gene: 5. The chain's CDR3 is CASSASGTGSYEQYF. CDR3 in DNA: TGTGCCAGCAGCGCTTCCGGGACAGGGTCCTACGAGCAGTACTTC.

V usage is TRBV11-3 and J usage is TRBJ1-1, with 9 bases that match TRBD1. CDR1 and CDR2 from the germline V gene are SGHNT and YENEEA. The CDR3 has 16 residues. J lost 5 bases, V lost 2 bases, and 9 bases had no gene match. CDR3 residues: CASSLSPGQGDTEAFF. The CDR3, as DNA: TGTGCCAGCAGCTTATCGCCGGGACAGGGTGATACTGAAGCTTTCTTT.

The CDR3: CASNIAGTGRYNEQFF. CDR3 DNA: TGTGCCAGCAACATAGCCGGGACAGGGCGCTACAATGAGCAGTTCTTC. The V and J genes are TRBV27 and TRBJ2-1, with 9 bases identical to TRBD1. This CDR3 spans 16 amino acids. V shed 7 bases and J 3 bases; nucleotides not matched to a gene: 10. CDR1 is MNHEY, CDR2 SMNVEV, per germline (reference sequence).

The table lists this clone with a count of one. The chain joins TRBV25-1 to TRBJ1-5; tentative D call: TRBD1 (5 bases). V lost 6 bases to trimming and J lost 2 bases, with 11 bases between them. CDR3 length equals 14 residues. Germline V gives CDR1 MGHDK, CDR2 SYGVNS. The CDR3 region is CASRVMGGNQPQHF. The CDR3 nucleotides are TGTGCCAGCAGAGTCATGGGGGGCAATCAGCCCCAGCATTTT.

The genes are TRBV7-9 and TRBJ2-1, with 9 bases fitting TRBD2. J lost 8 bases, V lost 1 base, and 15 bases had no gene match. CDR3 length: 18 amino acids. Germline V CDR1 and CDR2: SEHNR, FQNEAQ (reference sequence). The CDR3: CASSLGASGTYRGDEQFF. The CDR3 nucleotides read TGTGCCAGCAGCTTAGGGGCTAGCGGGACCTACCGCGGGGATGAGCAGTTCTTC.

The chain joins TRBV5-5 to TRBJ1-1; D is ambiguous. Germline CDR1 is SGHKS and CDR2 is YYEKEE (reference sequence). Trimming pared 5 bases from V and 0 bases from J, leaving 11 bases between. This CDR3 contains 14 residues. The CDR3 bases are TGTGCCAGCAGGCTACATAGCTTGAACACTGAAGCTTTCTTT. Its translation: CASRLHSLNTEAFF.

This chain's CDR3 is CASSSGQRTGELFF. In DNA, the CDR3 is TGTGCCAGCAGTTCGGGACAGCGGACCGGGGAGCTGTTTTTT. The rearrangement links TRBV7-3 to TRBJ2-2, with TRBD1 matching 7 bases. V trimming: 6 bases; J trimming: 5 bases; junction bases outside the gene matches: 6. The V gene's germline CDR1 is SGHTA and CDR2 FQGTGA. The CDR3 runs 14 residues. The whole variable domain, remainder taken from reference TRBV7-3 and TRBJ2-2, is GAGVSQTPSNKVTEKGKYVELRCDPISGHTALYWYRQSLGQGPEFLIYFQGTGAADDSGLPNDRFFAVRPEGSVSTLKIQRTERGDSAVYLCASSSGQRTGELFFGEGSRLTVL.

V is TRBV5-6 and J is TRBJ2-2, with TRBD1 matching over 8 bases. Germline V lookup: CDR1 SGHDT, CDR2 YYEEEE. V was pared by 4 bases and J by 4 bases, with 6 bases of the junction left unmatched. The CDR3 contains 15 residues. CDR3 amino acids: CASSLGQGGTGELFF. The CDR3 nucleotides are TGTGCCAGCAGCCTAGGACAGGGCGGCACCGGGGAGCTGTTTTTT.

The chain combines TRBV5-4 with TRBJ2-1; 8 nucleotides line up with TRBD1. Germline CDR1 SGHNT, CDR2 YYREEE (reference sequence). This CDR3 comprises 13 residues. V lost 4 bases to trimming and J lost 5 bases; unmatched junction nucleotides: 2. The CDR3, as DNA: TGTGCCAGCAGCAGGACAGGGCACAATGAGCAGTTCTTC. Translated, it gives CASSRTGHNEQFF.

The chain carries TRBV6-5 and TRBJ2-6; D gene uncertain. Deletions cut 5 bases from V and 0 bases from J, with 8 bases between. CDR1 and CDR2 from the germline V gene are MNHEY and SVGAGI. This CDR3 region has 15 residues. In nucleotides, the CDR3 is TGTGCCAGCAGTCCCGGCACCTCTGGGGCCAACGTCCTGACTTTC. Its translation is CASSPGTSGANVLTF.

This clone showed up just once. The gene calls are TRBV7-2 and TRBJ2-7; 8 nucleotides agree with TRBD1. This CDR3 has 14 amino acids. Looked up from germline, CDR1 is SGHTA and CDR2 is FQGNSA. The V segment lost 4 bases and the J segment 2 bases; nucleotides outside the gene matches: 4. CDR3 in amino acids: CASSWDRFTYEQYF. The CDR3 DNA is TGTGCCAGCAGCTGGGACAGGTTTACCTACGAGCAGTACTTC.

The gene calls are TRBV4-3 and TRBJ2-7, with D possibly being TRBD2 (6 bases). CDR1 and CDR2 (germline): LGHNA, YSLEER. The CDR3 extends over 17 amino acids. Trimming removed 0 bases from V and 2 bases from J, with 17 bases in between. CDR3 residues: CASSQDSGGTQPYEQYF. In DNA, the CDR3 is TGCGCCAGCAGCCAAGATTCAGGCGGGACCCAACCCTACGAGCAGTACTTC.

CDR3 sequence: CASSPPGLYTDTQYF. The CDR3, as DNA: TGTGCCAGCAGTCCCCCGGGACTATACACAGATACGCAGTATTTT. This chain uses TRBV5-6 with TRBJ2-3; 7 nucleotides align to TRBD2. The junction had 8 bases not matched to a gene; V was cut back by 5 bases and J by 2 bases. The V gene's germline CDR1 is SGHDT and CDR2 YYEEEE. This CDR3 is 15 amino acids long.

V is TRBV5-1 and J is TRBJ1-1, with D unresolved. Germline-derived CDR1 and CDR2 are SGHRS and YFSETQ. V lost 3 bases to trimming and J lost 1 base, with 7 bases between them. The CDR3 length is 13 residues. This CDR3 reads CASSSYRNTEAFF. CDR3 nucleotide sequence: TGCGCCAGCAGCTCATACCGGAACACTGAAGCTTTCTTT.

The J gene is TRBJ2-1, the V gene TRBV9; the match to TRBD2 covers 12 bases. The V and J ends lost 0 bases and 6 bases, in that order; junction bases with no gene match: 19. CDR3 length: 21 amino acids. Germline V gene data show CDR1 as SGDLS and CDR2 as YYNGEE. The CDR3: CASSVGGVGRLAGVVGNEQFF. The CDR3 DNA sequence: TGTGCCAGCAGCGTAGGCGGGGTGGGGAGACTAGCGGGAGTCGTGGGCAATGAGCAGTTCTTC.

The genes are TRBV6-1 and TRBJ1-3; a possible D gene is TRBD1 (6 bases). The CDR3 consists of 20 residues. Trimming removed 3 bases from V and 0 bases from J, with 24 bases in between. Germline CDR1 reads MNHNS; CDR2 reads SASEGT. The CDR3 sequence: CASSDETGGSVPNSGNTIYF. CDR3 nucleotide sequence: TGTGCCAGCAGTGACGAGACAGGCGGATCGGTACCTAACTCTGGAAACACCATATATTTT.

V and J are TRBV27 and TRBJ1-4; possible D gene TRBD1, 6 bases. The V end was cut by 6 bases, the J end by 0 bases, with 14 bases between. This CDR3 has 16 amino acids. Germline lookup yields CDR1 MNHEY and CDR2 SMNVEV (reference sequence). The CDR3 spells CASRDSSVTTNEKLFF. For the CDR3, the DNA is TGTGCCAGCAGGGACAGCTCCGTTACAACTAATGAAAAACTGTTTTTT.